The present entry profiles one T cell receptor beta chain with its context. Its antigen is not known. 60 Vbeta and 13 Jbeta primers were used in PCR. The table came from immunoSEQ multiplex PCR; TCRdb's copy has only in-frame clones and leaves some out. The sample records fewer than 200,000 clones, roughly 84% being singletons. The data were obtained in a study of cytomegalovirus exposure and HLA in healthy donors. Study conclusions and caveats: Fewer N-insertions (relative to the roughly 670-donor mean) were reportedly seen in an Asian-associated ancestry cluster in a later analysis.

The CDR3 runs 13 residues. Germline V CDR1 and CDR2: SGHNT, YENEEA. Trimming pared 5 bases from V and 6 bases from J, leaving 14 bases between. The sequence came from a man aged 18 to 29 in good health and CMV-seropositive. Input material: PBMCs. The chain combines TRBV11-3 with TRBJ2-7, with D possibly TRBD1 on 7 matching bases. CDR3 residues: CASSRGTAGEQYF. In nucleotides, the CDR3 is TGTGCCAGCAGCCGCGGGACAGCCGGCGAGCAGTACTTC.